This is a list of T cell receptor beta chains from one sample in a study of blood T cell repertoires in COVID-19. Sequencing used immunoSEQ multiplex PCR; TCRdb keeps in-frame clones, though not all of them. The table includes approximately 300,000 clones, 80% to 90% detected once. The sample taken for sequencing was peripheral blood. The receptors originated from a woman aged 50 to 65 with acute or convalescent COVID-19. CDR3s include the opening cysteine and the closing phenylalanine or tryptophan. D genes are given only for firm matches. Clone size is given for some rows only: seen once, a few or many times, or a class if the clone is expanded.

cdr3_nt: TGTGCCAGCAGCCGGACTAGCGGGAGTGCAGATACGCAGTATTTT; cdr3_aa: CASSRTSGSADTQYF; v_call: TRBV4-2; d_call: TRBD2; clone_size: NA; j_call: TRBJ2-3
cdr3_nt: TGTGCCTGGAGTCGGGATCCCTCTGGGGCCAACGTCCTGACTTTC; cdr3_aa: CAWSRDPSGANVLTF; v_call: TRBV30; d_call: NA; clone_size: once; j_call: TRBJ2-6
cdr3_nt: TGTGCCAGCAGGGGGGGGCTACGCGAAAAACTGTTTTTT; cdr3_aa: CASRGGLREKLFF; v_call: TRBV25-1; d_call: NA; clone_size: NA; j_call: TRBJ1-4
cdr3_nt: TGTGCCAGCAGGGGAGCGGGAGGGTACAATGAGCAGTTCTTC; cdr3_aa: CASRGAGGYNEQFF; v_call: TRBV11-2; d_call: TRBD2; clone_size: NA; j_call: TRBJ2-1
cdr3_nt: TGTGCCAGCATTCGGACAGCAGCCACAGATACGCAGTATTTT; cdr3_aa: CASIRTAATDTQYF; v_call: TRBV2; d_call: NA; clone_size: NA; j_call: TRBJ2-3
cdr3_nt: TGCAGGTATAGTTCGAACACTGAAGCTTTCTTT; cdr3_aa: CRYSSNTEAFF; v_call: TRBV20-1; d_call: NA; clone_size: once; j_call: TRBJ1-1
cdr3_nt: TGCGCCACCAAAGAGGGTGCAGGGGATAACTATGGCTACACCTTC; cdr3_aa: CATKEGAGDNYGYTF; v_call: TRBV5-1; d_call: NA; clone_size: NA; j_call: TRBJ1-2
cdr3_nt: TGTGCCAGCTCTCGGACAGGGGACACTGAAGCTTTCTTT; cdr3_aa: CASSRTGDTEAFF; v_call: TRBV6-5; d_call: TRBD1; clone_size: few; j_call: TRBJ1-1
cdr3_nt: TGTGCCAGTAGTCCCCCAGGGGCCAACACTGAAGCTTTCTTT; cdr3_aa: CASSPPGANTEAFF; v_call: TRBV19; d_call: NA; clone_size: NA; j_call: TRBJ1-1
cdr3_nt: TGTGCCAGCAGTTCCCAACCCAAACTAGCGGGGGGGCGGGCTGAGCAGTTCTTC; cdr3_aa: CASSSQPKLAGGRAEQFF; v_call: TRBV27; d_call: TRBD2; clone_size: NA; j_call: TRBJ2-1
cdr3_nt: TGTGCCAGCAGCTCGGGACTAGCAAGAGATACGCAGTATTTT; cdr3_aa: CASSSGLARDTQYF; v_call: TRBV5-4; d_call: TRBD2; clone_size: NA; j_call: TRBJ2-3
cdr3_nt: TGTGCCAGCAGTAAAACAGGTCGACGTGGCTACACCTTC; cdr3_aa: CASSKTGRRGYTF; v_call: TRBV27; d_call: NA; clone_size: NA; j_call: TRBJ1-2
cdr3_nt: TGTGCCAGCAGTGAAGCGAGGACAGCTGGGGCCAACGTCCTGACTTTC; cdr3_aa: CASSEARTAGANVLTF; v_call: TRBV2; d_call: NA; clone_size: NA; j_call: TRBJ2-6
cdr3_nt: TGTGCCAGCAGCGAAATGACTCCCTCTGGAAACACCATATATTTT; cdr3_aa: CASSEMTPSGNTIYF; v_call: TRBV2; d_call: NA; clone_size: NA; j_call: TRBJ1-3
cdr3_nt: TGTGCCAGCAGTTTTTATGGCACCAACTATGGCTACACCTTC; cdr3_aa: CASSFYGTNYGYTF; v_call: TRBV27; d_call: NA; clone_size: NA; j_call: TRBJ1-2
cdr3_nt: TGTGCCAGCAGCCCAGGCAGGACAGGGTATGGCTACACCTTC; cdr3_aa: CASSPGRTGYGYTF; v_call: TRBV3-1/TRBV3-2; d_call: TRBD1; clone_size: NA; j_call: TRBJ1-2
cdr3_nt: TGTGCCAGCAGTGAATCCGGAGGCGGGGAGCTGTTTTTT; cdr3_aa: CASSESGGGELFF; v_call: TRBV6-1; d_call: NA; clone_size: NA; j_call: TRBJ2-2
cdr3_nt: TGTGCCAGCAGCTTCCAGGGGGGTGAAAAACTGTTTTTT; cdr3_aa: CASSFQGGEKLFF; v_call: TRBV7-7; d_call: TRBD1; clone_size: few; j_call: TRBJ1-4
cdr3_nt: TGTGCCTGGAGTCCTTACTACGGTGCGGGAGAAGAGACCCAGTACTTC; cdr3_aa: CAWSPYYGAGEETQYF; v_call: TRBV30; d_call: TRBD2; clone_size: NA; j_call: TRBJ2-5
cdr3_nt: TGTGCCAGCAGCTTGGGGACAGCTTCCGAGCAGTACTTC; cdr3_aa: CASSLGTASEQYF; v_call: TRBV7-6; d_call: TRBD1; clone_size: NA; j_call: TRBJ2-7
cdr3_nt: TGTGCCAGCAGCGTAGGGGTTTGGAGGGACGGAGGAGGCTACACCTTC; cdr3_aa: CASSVGVWRDGGGYTF; v_call: TRBV9; d_call: NA; clone_size: NA; j_call: TRBJ1-2
cdr3_nt: TGTGCCAGTAGTCACACCTGGGGGGGAGAGACCCAGTACTTC; cdr3_aa: CASSHTWGGETQYF; v_call: TRBV19; d_call: TRBD2; clone_size: NA; j_call: TRBJ2-5
cdr3_nt: TGTGCCAGTACCACAGGGGTCGTTAATGAAAAACTGTTTTTT; cdr3_aa: CASTTGVVNEKLFF; v_call: TRBV19; d_call: TRBD1; clone_size: NA; j_call: TRBJ1-4
cdr3_nt: TGTGCTTGCGCGGCCACGAACCAAGAGACCCAGTACTTC; cdr3_aa: CACAATNQETQYF; v_call: TRBV5-4; d_call: NA; clone_size: NA; j_call: TRBJ2-5
cdr3_nt: TGTGCCAGCAGTCCTCCGGGGGGCTACAATGAGCAGTTCTTC; cdr3_aa: CASSPPGGYNEQFF; v_call: TRBV28; d_call: TRBD2; clone_size: NA; j_call: TRBJ2-1
cdr3_nt: TGTGCCAGCAGCTTACAACCTAGCGGGGCGGGCAATGAGCAGTTCTTC; cdr3_aa: CASSLQPSGAGNEQFF; v_call: TRBV7-2; d_call: TRBD2; clone_size: NA; j_call: TRBJ2-1
cdr3_nt: TGTGCCAGCAGCGGAGGAGCGGGAGTGATTAATGAGCAGTTCTTC; cdr3_aa: CASSGGAGVINEQFF; v_call: TRBV9; d_call: TRBD2; clone_size: NA; j_call: TRBJ2-1
cdr3_nt: TGTGCCACCAGTGACCCCCGGGCCGGGGAGCTGTTTTTT; cdr3_aa: CATSDPRAGELFF; v_call: TRBV24-1; d_call: NA; clone_size: NA; j_call: TRBJ2-2
cdr3_nt: TGTGCCAGCAGTTTTGGGTGGGGCCAGGGGATTGCTTTCTTT; cdr3_aa: CASSFGWGQGIAFF; v_call: TRBV27; d_call: NA; clone_size: once; j_call: TRBJ1-1
cdr3_nt: TGCGCCAGCAGCGTGGGACAGATAGACACTGAAGCTTTCTTT; cdr3_aa: CASSVGQIDTEAFF; v_call: TRBV5-1; d_call: TRBD1; clone_size: NA; j_call: TRBJ1-1
cdr3_nt: TGTGCCATCAGGGGACTAGCGGGGGGGCCGGCCAATGAGCAGTTCTTC; cdr3_aa: CAIRGLAGGPANEQFF; v_call: TRBV10-3; d_call: TRBD2; clone_size: NA; j_call: TRBJ2-1
cdr3_nt: TGCGCCAGCAGCCTACGGACAGGTACAGGAAACACCATATATTTT; cdr3_aa: CASSLRTGTGNTIYF; v_call: TRBV5-1; d_call: TRBD1; clone_size: NA; j_call: TRBJ1-3
cdr3_nt: TGTGCCAGCAATACAGAGAACACTGAAGCTTTCTTT; cdr3_aa: CASNTENTEAFF; v_call: TRBV2; d_call: NA; clone_size: NA; j_call: TRBJ1-1
cdr3_nt: TGTGCCAGCTCACCTAGCAGCACAGATACGCAGTATTTT; cdr3_aa: CASSPSSTDTQYF; v_call: TRBV18; d_call: NA; clone_size: NA; j_call: TRBJ2-3
cdr3_nt: TGTGCCAGCAGCTTGCTCCTGACAGGGACTGGAAACACCATATATTTT; cdr3_aa: CASSLLLTGTGNTIYF; v_call: TRBV5-5; d_call: TRBD1; clone_size: NA; j_call: TRBJ1-3
cdr3_nt: TGTGCCAGCAGCCCGAGTCGAGGGAGTGGCTACGAGCAGTACTTC; cdr3_aa: CASSPSRGSGYEQYF; v_call: TRBV7-2; d_call: NA; clone_size: NA; j_call: TRBJ2-7
cdr3_nt: TGTGCCAGCTCGGGGGAGACAGATACGCAGTATTTT; cdr3_aa: CASSGETDTQYF; v_call: TRBV12-3/TRBV12-4; d_call: NA; clone_size: NA; j_call: TRBJ2-3
cdr3_nt: TGTGCCAGCAGCTTAGCGCACGGGGGGCTGGATGAAAAACTGTTTTTT; cdr3_aa: CASSLAHGGLDEKLFF; v_call: TRBV7-9; d_call: NA; clone_size: NA; j_call: TRBJ1-4
cdr3_nt: TGTGCCAGTAGTATGCTCGGCGGGACCTACACCGGGGAGCTGTTTTTT; cdr3_aa: CASSMLGGTYTGELFF; v_call: TRBV19; d_call: NA; clone_size: few; j_call: TRBJ2-2
cdr3_nt: TGTGCCAGCAGTTACGGGGGCTCTGGCTACACCTTC; cdr3_aa: CASSYGGSGYTF; v_call: TRBV6-5; d_call: NA; clone_size: NA; j_call: TRBJ1-2
cdr3_nt: TGCGCCAGCTCGCAGGACAGACTCTACGAGCAGTACTTC; cdr3_aa: CASSQDRLYEQYF; v_call: TRBV5-1; d_call: NA; clone_size: NA; j_call: TRBJ2-7
cdr3_nt: TGTGCCAGCAGCTTGGCTTGGACTAGCGTTAATGAGCAGTTCTTC; cdr3_aa: CASSLAWTSVNEQFF; v_call: TRBV5-8; d_call: TRBD2; clone_size: NA; j_call: TRBJ2-1
cdr3_nt: TGTGCCAGCTCCCCGGGACTAGCTTCCTACGAGCAGTACTTC; cdr3_aa: CASSPGLASYEQYF; v_call: TRBV18; d_call: TRBD2; clone_size: NA; j_call: TRBJ2-7
cdr3_nt: TGTGCCAGCAGCCGGCGATCAGGGGGCTGGTTGGATAACACTGAAGCTTTCTTT; cdr3_aa: CASSRRSGGWLDNTEAFF; v_call: TRBV9; d_call: TRBD1; clone_size: NA; j_call: TRBJ1-1
cdr3_nt: TGTGCCAGCAGTGAAATTTTAGCGGGAGGGCCGGTCCCCCAGGTCTTC; cdr3_aa: CASSEILAGGPVPQVF; v_call: TRBV6-1; d_call: TRBD2; clone_size: NA; j_call: TRBJ2-1
cdr3_nt: TGTGCCAGCAGTTTATTAGGGGATCAGCCCCAGCATTTT; cdr3_aa: CASSLLGDQPQHF; v_call: TRBV28; d_call: NA; clone_size: NA; j_call: TRBJ1-5
cdr3_nt: TGTGCCAGTAGTAACACGTTCGACAGGAATGAGCAGTTCTTC; cdr3_aa: CASSNTFDRNEQFF; v_call: TRBV19; d_call: NA; clone_size: NA; j_call: TRBJ2-1
cdr3_nt: TGTGCCAGCAGCGCGGGACACCCCAATGAGCAGTTCTTC; cdr3_aa: CASSAGHPNEQFF; v_call: TRBV9; d_call: NA; clone_size: NA; j_call: TRBJ2-1
cdr3_nt: TGTGCCAGCAGTTGGGGCAGGGGGCCTGAAGCTTTCTTT; cdr3_aa: CASSWGRGPEAFF; v_call: TRBV27; d_call: TRBD1; clone_size: NA; j_call: TRBJ1-1
cdr3_nt: TGTGCCAGCAGCTTAGGCTTTATAGACACAGATACGCAGTATTTT; cdr3_aa: CASSLGFIDTDTQYF; v_call: TRBV11-2; d_call: NA; clone_size: NA; j_call: TRBJ2-3
cdr3_nt: TGTGCCAGCAGTCCGCCGGGCTATGGCTACACCTTC; cdr3_aa: CASSPPGYGYTF; v_call: TRBV27; d_call: NA; clone_size: NA; j_call: TRBJ1-2